This TCR beta chain is drawn from a study of T cell clusters in autoimmune cytopenias. Each sample's input was 250 ng genomic DNA, 40,000 or so genome equivalents. Germline V gives CDR1 MNHEY, CDR2 SMNVEV (reference sequence). CDR3 length equals 16 residues. TRB was amplified by touch-down multiplex PCR, primer pools A and B combined. TCRdb re-called the multiplex PCR reads; every CDR3 protein appears as one record, without DNA. The table for this sample gives about 15,000 distinct CDR3 sequences. This sample was shared with a second study, whose subject was T cell repertoires in aging, cancer and after chemotherapy.

This chain joins TRBV27 and TRBJ1-2; TCRdb's D call of TRBD1 is untestable without DNA. This TCR came from a human donor in good health. The sequencing sample was made of peripheral blood. CDR3 in amino acids: CASSFNTGQGRYGYTF.